These 9 T cell receptor beta chains were all obtained from the same sample, sequenced in a study of T cell clonotyping in hematopoietic cell transplantation. Some clones are missing from TCRdb's copy, which holds only in-frame ones; the method was immunoSEQ multiplex PCR. Found here are about 9,400 clones, 75% to 80% of them singletons; the top ten hold about 17%. Sequencing was performed on PBMCs, taken 180 days after allogeneic stem cell transplant. The receptors come from a male patient aged 35-55 years who had an allogeneic stem cell transplant from a related donor, so the T cells may come from the graft donor. Some clones in this sample may be carry-over from other donors' samples.

The chain has TRBV5-4 and TRBJ1-6; D is perhaps TRBD1 (5 bases). Germline assignment: CDR1 SGHNT and CDR2 YYREEE (reference sequence). With 0 bases removed from V and 8 bases from J, the gap between germline ends came to 6 bases. This CDR3 region has 13 residues. CDR3 sequence (DNA): TGTGCCAGCAGCTTGGCGGGGGATTCACCCCTCCACTTT. Its protein is CASSLAGDSPLHF.

The gene calls are TRBV25-1 and TRBJ2-7, with D possibly TRBD2 on 6 matching bases. The V gene lost 3 bases and the J gene lost 6 bases, with 12 bases spanning the gap. Germline values: CDR1 MGHDK, CDR2 SYGVNS. The CDR3 has 13 residues. DNA of the CDR3: TGTGCCAGCAGTGAGGAGGGGCTATCCGAGCAGTACTTC. Its translation is CASSEEGLSEQYF.

Here the CDR3 DNA reads TGTGCCAGTAGTATGGGCAGGGGCTATGGCTACACCTTC. Its translation is CASSMGRGYGYTF. This chain joins TRBV19 and TRBJ1-2; a weak D match, TRBD1 (6 bases). V was trimmed by 3 bases and J by 4 bases, leaving 9 bases between them. The CDR3 contains 13 residues. Germline-derived CDR1 and CDR2 are LNHDA and SQIVND (reference sequence).

The chain couples TRBV11-2 to TRBJ1-1; 8 bases line up with TRBD1. There are 13 residues in the CDR3. The germline V gene has CDR1 SGHAT and CDR2 FQNNGV. Unmatched junction bases numbered 7, after V lost 5 bases and J lost 8 bases. The chain's CDR3 is CASSTGQATEAFF. The DNA of the CDR3 is TGTGCCAGCAGCACGGGACAGGCAACGGAAGCTTTCTTT.

The chain employs TRBV27 and TRBJ1-5; 9 bases are shared with TRBD1. From germline, CDR1 is MNHEY and CDR2 SMNVEV (reference sequence). This CDR3 region has 14 residues. The ends lost 5 bases at V and 4 bases at J; junction bases unmatched: 3. DNA of the CDR3: TGTGCCAGCAGTCCCGACAGGGGGAATCAGCCCCAGCATTTT. It specifies CASSPDRGNQPQHF.

This rearrangement joins TRBV4-3 to TRBJ2-7, with D perhaps TRBD1 (5 bases). V was shortened by 1 base and J by 4 bases, with 8 bases between the two germline ends. The germline gives CDR1 LGHNA, CDR2 YSLEER. The CDR3 is made up of 13 amino acids. The CDR3 spells CASSQGAGYEQYF. In DNA form, the CDR3 reads TGCGCCAGCAGCCAAGGGGCAGGGTACGAGCAGTACTTC.

This rearrangement joins TRBV6-5 to TRBJ2-7; TRBD1 matches 12 bases. The CDR3 runs 14 residues. Germline V gives CDR1 MNHEY, CDR2 SVGAGI. V lost 6 bases to trimming and J lost 7 bases; unmatched junction nucleotides: 7. The CDR3 region is CASSMRDRGLEQYF. Here the CDR3 DNA reads TGTGCCAGCAGCATGAGGGACAGGGGGCTTGAGCAGTACTTC.

The chain links TRBV5-6 to TRBJ1-5; 10 nucleotides match TRBD1. Looked up from germline, CDR1 is SGHDT and CDR2 is YYEEEE. Trimming removed 4 bases from V and 0 bases from J; junction bases left unmatched: 10. The CDR3 consists of 18 residues. The CDR3 protein is CASSRTGGLIYSNQPQHF. The DNA for the CDR3 is TGTGCCAGCAGCCGGACAGGGGGTTTGATTTATAGCAATCAGCCCCAGCATTTT.

The chain employs TRBV7-2 and TRBJ2-1, with D possibly TRBD2 on 7 matching bases. CDR3 size: 19 residues. Trimming shortened V by 0 bases and J by 4 bases, and 22 bases separated the two germline ends. Germline CDR1 is SGHTA and CDR2 is FQGNSA. CDR3 protein: CASSLAGGPPIKDYNEQFF. The CDR3 DNA sequence: TGTGCCAGCAGCTTAGCGGGGGGGCCCCCAATTAAAGATTACAATGAGCAGTTCTTC.